The 24 T cell receptor beta chains in this list originate from one sample, sequenced in a study of CD8+ T cells in alopecia areata. TCR sequencing used cDNA made by reverse transcription of extracted RNA. The assay was immunoSEQ multiplex PCR, and TCRdb's table has in-frame clones only and misses some. The repertoire has 100,000 to 150,000 clones, 30% to 40% of them found once; the top ten carry over 3%. Sequenced material: CD4+ T cells sorted from blood. The receptors derive from a human donor with alopecia areata.

This chain joins TRBV6-6 and TRBJ1-5; unclear D gene. Germline V gene data show CDR1 as MNHNY and CDR2 as SVGAGI (reference sequence). CDR3 size: 13 residues. V dropped 10 bases and J dropped 4 bases, with 14 bases sitting between them. CDR3 sequence reads: CATRKRVNQPQHF. CDR3 nucleotide sequence: TGTGCCACCCGAAAGAGGGTGAATCAGCCCCAGCATTTT.

The V gene is TRBV7-2, the J gene TRBJ1-6, with D possibly being TRBD1 (5 bases). There are 15 residues in the CDR3. CDR1 SGHTA and CDR2 FQGNSA come from the germline V gene. V was shortened by 5 bases and J by 5 bases, with 13 bases between the two germline ends. The CDR3 region is CASSTRRGNNSPLHF. The CDR3 DNA reads TGTGCCAGCAGCACAAGACGGGGGAATAATTCACCCCTCCACTTT.

This clone was recorded once. The chain has TRBV28 and TRBJ2-5; D is possibly TRBD2 (6 bases). The V gene lost 4 bases and the J gene lost 5 bases, with 14 bases spanning the gap. CDR3 length: 14 amino acids. CDR1 MDHEN and CDR2 SYDVKM come from the germline V gene. Written as DNA, the CDR3 is TGTGCCAGCAGTTGGACGGGACTCCGTGAGACCCAGTACTTC. Translating it yields CASSWTGLRETQYF. The variable domain in full, completed from reference TRBV28 and TRBJ2-5, reads DVKVTQSSRYLVKRTGEKVFLECVQDMDHENMFWYRQDPGLGLRLIYFSYDVKMKEKGDIPEGYSVSREKKERFSLILESASTNQTSMYLCASSWTGLRETQYFGPGTRLLVL.

This clone was detected a few times. V is TRBV29-1 and J is TRBJ2-7, with D possibly TRBD1 on 7 matching bases. Germline V gives CDR1 SQVTM, CDR2 ANQGSEA. The V end was cut by 6 bases, the J end by 4 bases, with 16 bases between. The CDR3 length is 13 residues. CDR3 region: CSVETGTSYEQYF. DNA for the CDR3: TGCAGCGTGGAGACAGGGACTTCATACGAGCAGTACTTC.

V usage is TRBV27 and J usage is TRBJ2-1, with D possibly matching TRBD2 (5 bases). V was shortened by 5 bases and J by 0 bases, with 11 bases between the two germline ends. Germline V gene data show CDR1 as MNHEY and CDR2 as SMNVEV (reference sequence). The CDR3 contains 15 residues. The CDR3 here is CASSQQRSSYNEQFF. CDR3 bases: TGTGCCAGCAGTCAACAGCGGAGCTCCTACAATGAGCAGTTCTTC.

This rearrangement joins TRBV29-1 to TRBJ1-4; the D gene is possibly TRBD1 (5 bases). This CDR3 spans 13 amino acids. Trimming removed 4 bases from V and 7 bases from J, with 13 bases in between. Germline loops: CDR1 SQVTM, CDR2 ANQGSEA. CDR3 DNA: TGCAGCGTTGTGGGGGGATTTTCTGAAAAACTGTTTTTT. Its protein is CSVVGGFSEKLFF.

The genes are TRBV29-1 and TRBJ1-3; D gene ambiguous. Germline lookup yields CDR1 SQVTM and CDR2 ANQGSEA. The CDR3 extends over 13 amino acids. Trimming stripped 3 bases from V and 1 base from J, with 7 bases between. The CDR3 coding sequence is TGCAGCGTTGATTGGGAGTCTGGAAACACCATATATTTT. It translates to CSVDWESGNTIYF.

V gene TRBV6-5 combines with J gene TRBJ1-1, with D tentatively TRBD1 (5 bases). The V and J ends lost 0 bases and 4 bases respectively, with 12 bases between them. The CDR3 has 15 residues. Germline values: CDR1 MNHEY, CDR2 SVGAGI. The CDR3 sequence: CASSYSYRQSTEAFF. For the CDR3, the DNA is TGTGCCAGCAGTTACTCCTACCGACAGTCCACTGAAGCTTTCTTT.

This clone was observed a few times. This sequence joins TRBV7-3 and TRBJ2-1, with D perhaps TRBD1 or TRBD2 (5 bases each). The CDR3 has 14 amino acids. V was shortened by 5 bases and J by 5 bases, with 13 bases between the two germline ends. CDR1 is SGHTA, CDR2 FQGTGA, per germline. CDR3 in amino acids: CASSPTGQHNEQFF. Written as DNA, the CDR3 is TGTGCCAGCAGCCCGACGGGGCAGCACAATGAGCAGTTCTTC.

This chain connects TRBV14 to TRBJ1-1; D gene uncertain. Trimming left V 0 bases short and J 8 bases short, with 10 bases between. CDR1 SGHDN and CDR2 FVKESK come from the germline V gene. The CDR3 extends over 13 amino acids. The CDR3 here is CASSQDLLGEAFF. The CDR3, as DNA: TGTGCCAGCAGCCAAGATTTACTCGGGGAAGCTTTCTTT.

The J gene is TRBJ2-3, the V gene TRBV29-1; TRBD2 matches 13 bases. Germline CDR1 and CDR2: SQVTM and ANQGSEA. The V segment lost 3 bases and the J segment 0 bases; nucleotides outside the gene matches: 6. The CDR3 extends over 17 amino acids. CDR3 in DNA: TGCAGCGTTGATGCACTAGCGGGAGGGACTAGCACAGATACGCAGTATTTT. It translates to CSVDALAGGTSTDTQYF.

The rearrangement joins TRBV27 to TRBJ2-6; maybe TRBD1 (6 bases). Germline V gene sequence: CDR1 MNHEY, CDR2 SMNVEV (reference sequence). Trimming left V 3 bases short and J 0 bases short, with 9 bases between. The CDR3 extends over 16 amino acids. CDR3 sequence reads: CASSFLQGSGANVLTF. CDR3 sequence (DNA): TGTGCCAGCAGTTTCCTACAGGGCTCTGGGGCCAACGTCCTGACTTTC.

There are a few counts of this clone. The chain has TRBV27 and TRBJ2-7; a possible D gene is TRBD2 (5 bases). The V gene's germline CDR1 is MNHEY and CDR2 SMNVEV (reference sequence). The CDR3 runs to 13 residues. V was clipped by 4 bases and J by 4 bases, with 11 bases between them. This CDR3 reads CASSSNRDYEQYF. The CDR3 nucleotides are TGTGCCAGCAGTTCCAATCGGGATTACGAGCAGTACTTC.

This clone was found once. The chain couples TRBV2 to TRBJ2-5; 10 positions agree with TRBD2. Germline CDR1 reads SNHLY; CDR2 reads FYNNEI. The CDR3 is made up of 14 amino acids. Trimming at V came to 5 bases and at J to 5 bases, leaving 5 bases not matched to a gene. The CDR3 region has the DNA TGTGCCAGCAGTATGACTAGCGGGCGGGAGACCCAGTACTTC. It codes for CASSMTSGRETQYF.

V usage is TRBV30 and J usage is TRBJ2-5; 7 nucleotides align to TRBD2. J was trimmed by 5 bases and V by 3 bases; bases with no gene match: 12. Germline CDR1 GTSNPN, CDR2 SVGIG (reference sequence). The CDR3 has 15 residues. The chain's CDR3 is CAWRSGGRAGETQYF. The CDR3 region has the DNA TGTGCCTGGAGATCTGGTGGGAGGGCCGGTGAGACCCAGTACTTC.

This clone has only a few counts. V and J are TRBV29-1 and TRBJ2-1; a possible D gene is TRBD2 (6 bases). CDR3 length: 13 residues. Trimming cost V 5 bases and J 6 bases, with 14 bases left between them. Germline CDR1 and CDR2: SQVTM and ANQGSEA. CDR3 sequence reads: CSVFGGSGNEQFF. The DNA of the CDR3 is TGCAGCGTTTTCGGGGGTAGCGGCAATGAGCAGTTCTTC.

The J gene is TRBJ2-7, the V gene TRBV30; perhaps TRBD2 as D (5 bases). The CDR3 extends over 11 amino acids. The germline gives CDR1 GTSNPN, CDR2 SVGIG (reference sequence). V lost 5 bases and J lost 9, with 14 bases in between. The CDR3: CAWRLGGGQYF. The CDR3 DNA reads TGTGCCTGGCGGCTAGGAGGCGGGCAGTACTTC. Using reference TRBV30 and TRBJ2-7 for the parts outside the CDR3, the full variable domain is SQTIHQWPATLVQPVGSPLSLECTVEGTSNPNLYWYRQAAGRGLQLLFYSVGIGQISSEVPQNLSASRPQDRQFILSSKKLLLSDSGFYLCAWRLGGGQYFGPGTRLTVT.

The chain has TRBV30 and TRBJ1-4; a possible D gene is TRBD1 (5 bases). V lost 0 bases and J 5 bases, leaving 10 bases between the germline ends. The CDR3 length is 14 residues. Germline V CDR1 and CDR2: GTSNPN, SVGIG (reference sequence). The DNA of the CDR3 is TGTGCCTGGAGTGTACGGGGACGAAATGAAAAACTGTTTTTT. Translation: CAWSVRGRNEKLFF.

This clone was counted only a few times. This chain joins TRBV19 and TRBJ1-5; D might be TRBD1 (5 bases). V lost 7 bases and J 6 bases, leaving 16 bases between the germline ends. From germline, CDR1 is LNHDA and CDR2 SQIVND (reference sequence). The CDR3 totals 14 residues. The CDR3 region has the DNA TGTGCCAGTACCAGGGAGTCGGGAAGTCAGCCCCAGCATTTT. It specifies CASTRESGSQPQHF.

The chain links TRBV25-1 to TRBJ2-7; D call uncertain. The CDR3 totals 11 residues. Trimming left V 7 bases short and J 5 bases short, with 9 bases between. Germline loops: CDR1 MGHDK, CDR2 SYGVNS. The CDR3, as DNA: TGTGCCAGCACCGGATTCCACGAGCAGTACTTC. It specifies CASTGFHEQYF.

The rearrangement joins TRBV29-1 to TRBJ1-2, with 10 positions matching TRBD1. The CDR3 is 12 amino acids. Trimming at V came to 3 bases and at J to 7 bases, leaving 2 bases not matched to a gene. The germline V gene has CDR1 SQVTM and CDR2 ANQGSEA. CDR3 loop: CSVDRQGAGYTF. The CDR3 DNA follows: TGCAGCGTTGACAGACAGGGGGCTGGCTACACCTTC.

The chain has TRBV30 and TRBJ2-3; D unclear. CDR1 is GTSNPN and CDR2 is SVGIG in the germline V gene (reference sequence). The V and J ends lost 1 base and 4 bases respectively, with 9 bases between them. This CDR3 is 13 amino acids long. The CDR3 reads CAWSAYSADTQYF. DNA of the CDR3: TGTGCCTGGAGTGCTTACAGCGCAGATACGCAGTATTTT.

This clone occurred a few times. The V gene is TRBV15, the J gene TRBJ2-4; weak D call: TRBD1 (5 bases). In germline, CDR1 is LNHNV, CDR2 YYDKDF (reference sequence). V was clipped by 1 base and J by 7 bases, with 23 bases between them. This CDR3 contains 18 residues. As DNA, the CDR3 is TGTGCCACCAGCAGAGCGACCAACACGCGCAGGGAAGGGAACATTCAGTACTTC. Its protein product is CATSRATNTRREGNIQYF. Full variable domain (rest looked up from reference TRBV15 and TRBJ2-4): DAMVIQNPRYQVTQFGKPVTLSCSQTLNHNVMYWYQQKSSQAPKLLFHYYDKDFNNEADTPDNFQSRRPNTSFCFLDIRSPGLGDTAMYLCATSRATNTRREGNIQYFGAGTRLSVL.

The genes are TRBV28 and TRBJ1-5; D is uncertain. Germline CDR1 reads MDHEN; CDR2 reads SYDVKM. This CDR3 comprises 12 residues. V was pared by 8 bases and J by 3 bases, with 8 bases between. CDR3 in DNA: TGTGCCAGCTTATCTAACAATCAGCCCCAGCATTTT. Its translation is CASLSNNQPQHF.